Presented here are 11 T cell receptor beta chains from one specimen sequenced in a study of cytomegalovirus exposure and HLA in healthy donors (dated by TCRdb to the late 2010s). The library was built by means of the immunoSEQ multiplex PCR assay. For the multiplex PCR, a mixture combining 60 forward primers for TCR Vbeta segments and 13 reverse primers for TCR Jbeta segments was used. The source is immuneACCESS, and TCRdb retained only in-frame sequences with V and J called. Part of the clones is not carried over; for the studies checked, unresolved V genes explain less than half of this, and the remainder is unexplained. Recorded for this sample are some 150,000 clones; roughly 74% of them occurred a single time. The ten largest clonotypes hold about 2.6% of the sample. Sequenced: PBMCs. Source of these receptors: a man between 18 and 29 years old in good health and CMV-seronegative.

The CDR3 nucleotides are TGTGCCAGCAGCGGCGGAGTCGGGAGCTCCTACGAGCAGTACGTC. Translation: CASSGGVGSSYEQYV. This chain links TRBV5-5 with TRBJ2-7; weak D call: TRBD2 (6 bases). Germline V gene lookup returns CDR1 SGHKS and CDR2 YYEKEE (reference sequence). The CDR3 has 15 amino acids. Trimming removed 4 bases at V and 0 bases at J, with 14 bases between.

Here the CDR3 DNA reads TGCGCCAGCAGCCAAGGATCTCACTTGAACACTGAAGCTTTCTTT. Its protein product is CASSQGSHLNTEAFF. The chain carries TRBV4-1 and TRBJ1-1; D ambiguous. Trimming shortened V by 1 base and J by 0 bases, and 9 bases separated the two germline ends. The CDR3 contains 15 residues. Per the germline V gene, CDR1 is MGHRA and CDR2 is YSYEKL.

The gene calls are TRBV28 and TRBJ2-3, with TRBD1 identical over 8 bases. This CDR3 has 14 amino acids. Germline V CDR1 and CDR2: MDHEN, SYDVKM. V lost 6 bases and J lost 3; bases outside the gene matches: 5. The CDR3 region has the DNA TGTGCCAGCAGGAGGACAGGGAGAACAGATACGCAGTATTTT. It codes for CASRRTGRTDTQYF.

This clone turned up a few times. The gene calls are TRBV6-1 and TRBJ2-1; 8 positions match TRBD1. This CDR3 has 12 residues. Germline CDR1 and CDR2: MNHNS and SASEGT. V dropped 2 bases and J dropped 14; count of bases not matched to a gene: 5. CDR3 sequence (DNA): TGTGCCAGCAGTGAACTGGACAGGGTGGAGTTCTTC. This codes for CASSELDRVEFF.

V gene TRBV11-2 combines with J gene TRBJ1-5, with 8 bases aligning to TRBD1. V was clipped by 6 bases and J by 7 bases; unmatched bases: 11. Looked up from germline, CDR1 is SGHAT and CDR2 is FQNNGV. The CDR3 runs 15 residues. The CDR3 coding sequence is TGTGCCAGCAGTCTAGGACAGGGCGAGGAGCAGCCCCAGCATTTT. Translating it yields CASSLGQGEEQPQHF.

This chain uses TRBV6-5 with TRBJ1-2, with 9 bases fitting TRBD1. J was trimmed by 5 bases and V by 6 bases; bases with no gene match: 10. The length of the CDR3 is 15 residues. Germline loops: CDR1 MNHEY, CDR2 SVGAGI. Written as DNA, the CDR3 is TGTGCCAGCAGACCCTCGGGACAGGGCTGGTATGGCTACACCTTC. As protein: CASRPSGQGWYGYTF.

This clone has a handful of counts. The genes are TRBV7-2 and TRBJ2-1; the match to TRBD1 covers 8 bases. This CDR3 is 14 amino acids long. Trimming removed 5 bases from V and 5 bases from J; junction bases left unmatched: 5. The germline gives CDR1 SGHTA, CDR2 FQGNSA. The CDR3 DNA reads TGTGCCAGCAGCCCCCGGACAGGGAACAATGAGCAGTTCTTC. It codes for CASSPRTGNNEQFF. The variable domain in full, completed from reference TRBV7-2 and TRBJ2-1, reads GAGVSQSPSNKVTEKGKDVELRCDPISGHTALYWYRQSLGQGLEFLIYFQGNSAPDKSGLPSDRFSAERTGGSVSTLTIQRTQQEDSAVYLCASSPRTGNNEQFFGPGTRLTVL.

V and J are TRBV18 and TRBJ2-5; 11 nucleotides agree with TRBD2. V trimming: 1 base; J trimming: 0 bases; junction bases outside the gene matches: 7. This CDR3 spans 18 amino acids. In germline, CDR1 is KGHSH, CDR2 LQKENI. CDR3 amino acids: CASSPRTSGGQYQETQYF. The CDR3 nucleotides are TGTGCCAGCTCACCACGTACTAGCGGGGGCCAGTACCAAGAGACCCAGTACTTC.

The gene calls are TRBV10-3 and TRBJ1-5; D may be TRBD1 (5 bases). Deletions cut 0 bases from V and 5 bases from J, with 5 bases between. The germline gives CDR1 ENHRY, CDR2 SYGVKD. The CDR3 consists of 13 residues. The CDR3 here is CAISESGDQPQHF. The CDR3 nucleotides read TGTGCCATCAGTGAGTCAGGGGATCAGCCCCAGCATTTT.

V gene TRBV5-5 combines with J gene TRBJ2-7, with D perhaps matching TRBD1 (6 bases). With 8 bases removed from V and 2 bases from J, the gap between germline ends came to 20 bases. From germline, CDR1 is SGHKS and CDR2 YYEKEE (reference sequence). The CDR3 is made up of 15 amino acids. CDR3: CASRESITGTYEQYF. The CDR3 DNA is TGTGCCAGTCGTGAGTCCATTACAGGGACCTACGAGCAGTACTTC.

In the case of this clone: A junction boundary mismatches the germline segment, possibly from a read error. The chain carries TRBV28 and TRBJ2-5; TRBD1 is a possible D gene (5 bases). The CDR3 totals 14 residues. The germline gives CDR1 MDHEN, CDR2 SYDVKM. The CDR3 DNA reads TGTGCCAGCAGTGTATGGCCGCAGGGAAAGACCCAGTACTTC. This gives the protein CASSVWPQGKTQYF. The full variable domain, rest sourced from reference TRBV28 and TRBJ2-5, is DVKVTQSSRYLVKRTGEKVFLECVQDMDHENMFWYRQDPGLGLRLIYFSYDVKMKEKGDIPEGYSVSREKKERFSLILESASTNQTSMYLCASSVWPQGKTQYFGPGTRLLVL.